These T cell receptor beta chains were read from a single sample in a study of blood T cell repertoires in COVID-19. Sequencing used immunoSEQ multiplex PCR; TCRdb keeps in-frame clones, though not all of them. In the table there are about 74,000 clones, 90% of which are singletons. The specimen sequenced was peripheral blood. The receptors come from a man between 50 and 59 years old with acute or convalescent COVID-19. CDR3s include the opening cysteine and the closing phenylalanine or tryptophan. The D gene is left open where the match is weak. A clone size is listed for some rows: how often the clone was seen (once, few, many), or a class if it is expanded.

>TRBV11-2|NA|TRBD2|TRBJ2-1
TGTGCCAGCATCGATAGCGGGAGAAAGTTCAATGAGCAGTTCTTC
CASIDSGRKFNEQFF
>TRBV9|NA|NA|TRBJ2-2
TGTGCCAGCAGCGTAGGCCCCAGGGGCACAAAGCCTACCGGGGAGCTGTTTTTT
CASSVGPRGTKPTGELFF
>TRBV7-9|NA|NA|TRBJ1-4
TGTGCCAGCAGATTGTGGAGCGGGGCAACTAATGAAAAACTGTTTTTT
CASRLWSGATNEKLFF
>TRBV19|NA|NA|TRBJ1-1
TGTGCCAGTAGTACCCACCGACAGAACACTGAAGCTTTCTTT
CASSTHRQNTEAFF
>TRBV18|NA|NA|TRBJ2-7
TGTGCCAGCTCACCACCGGCGGCAGCATACGAGCAGTACTTC
CASSPPAAAYEQYF
>TRBV2|NA|TRBD2|TRBJ2-3
TGTGCCAGCCCAACTAGCGGGGGGGGAGATACGCAGTATTTT
CASPTSGGGDTQYF
>TRBV29-1|NA|NA|TRBJ2-5
TGCAGCGTTGATTTACTTGAGACCCAGTACTTC
CSVDLLETQYF
>TRBV18|NA|TRBD1|TRBJ2-7
TGTGCCAGCTCACTCCTTATCCCTGGGACAGGGGCGGAGGAGCAGTACTTC
CASSLLIPGTGAEEQYF
>TRBV10-3|NA|TRBD2|TRBJ2-2
TGTGCCATCAGCTTCCTAGCGGGGGGGCTGAGCACCGGGGAGCTGTTTTTT
CAISFLAGGLSTGELFF
>TRBV5-8|NA|TRBD2|TRBJ2-7
TGTGCCAGCAGCTGGGAAGCGGGGGTCCACGAGCAGTACTTC
CASSWEAGVHEQYF
>TRBV19|once|TRBD1|TRBJ2-3
TGTGCCAGTAGACGGACAGGGTTTGCAGATACGCAGTATTTT
CASRRTGFADTQYF
>TRBV5-1|once|TRBD1|TRBJ1-6
TGCGCCAGCAGCTTGTTGACAGGGGAAGGTTCACCCCTCCACTTT
CASSLLTGEGSPLHF
>TRBV5-5|NA|NA|TRBJ1-2
TGTGCCAGCAGCTTGGTGGTACAGCCCGTCTATGGCTACACCTTC
CASSLVVQPVYGYTF
>TRBV28|NA|NA|TRBJ1-2
TGTGCCAGCAGTGAACCACAGGGATCAACCTATGGCTACACCTTC
CASSEPQGSTYGYTF
>TRBV3-1/TRBV3-2|NA|NA|TRBJ2-1
TGTGCCAGCAGCCAGACAGGACCTTACAATGAGCAGTTCTTC
CASSQTGPYNEQFF
>TRBV28|NA|NA|TRBJ2-2
TGTGCCGGATCCAGGGGTGGTACCGGGGAGCTGTTTTTT
CAGSRGGTGELFF
>TRBV28|NA|TRBD2|TRBJ2-4
TGTGCCAGCAGTCGGGAGGGGAAGGCCAAAAACATTCAGTACTTC
CASSREGKAKNIQYF
>TRBV11-1|NA|TRBD1|TRBJ1-1
TGTGCCAGCAGCGAGGACAGGGGTAAGGTGAACACTGAAGCTTTCTTT
CASSEDRGKVNTEAFF
>TRBV10-3|NA|NA|TRBJ1-5
TGTGCCATCAGTGAGTCGGCAGCGCCTCAGCCCCAGCATTTT
CAISESAAPQPQHF
>TRBV9|NA|NA|TRBJ1-6
TGTGCCAGCAGCGAGTGGGGGGGGAGTTCACCCCTCCACTTT
CASSEWGGSSPLHF
>TRBV3-1/TRBV3-2|once|NA|TRBJ1-1
TGTGCCAGCAGCCAAGTAGGGGTGGCTGAAGCTTTCTTT
CASSQVGVAEAFF
>TRBV7-9|NA|TRBD1|TRBJ1-4
TGTGCCAGCAGCTTGGGACAGGCCCTAGGCGGTGAAAAACTGTTTTTT
CASSLGQALGGEKLFF
>TRBV12-3/TRBV12-4|once|TRBD2|TRBJ2-5
TGTGCCAGCAGCTTAATGGGGGGGGAGACCCAGTACTTC
CASSLMGGETQYF
>TRBV6-6|NA|NA|TRBJ2-3
TGTGCCAGCAGTTATAGTAGCGGCGCCGCGAGGGATACGCAGTATTTT
CASSYSSGAARDTQYF
>TRBV2|NA|TRBD1|TRBJ1-5
TGTGCCAGCAGTGAAGGGACAGGCGATCAGCCCCAGCATTTT
CASSEGTGDQPQHF
>TRBV9|NA|TRBD2|TRBJ2-5
TGTGCCAGCAGCCCTACTAGCGGGGGAGTACAAGAGACCCAGTACTTC
CASSPTSGGVQETQYF
>TRBV4-3|once|NA|TRBJ1-2
TGCGCCAGCAGTCCTGTCGGAGGCAGGGGCTATGGCTACACCTTC
CASSPVGGRGYGYTF
>TRBV9|NA|NA|TRBJ2-5
TGTGCCAGCAGCGTAGAGGGCAGGGGCTCCCAAGAGACCCAGTACTTC
CASSVEGRGSQETQYF
>TRBV14|NA|NA|TRBJ1-4
TGTGCCAGCAGGCCCACAGGTTTAAATGAAAAACTGTTTTTT
CASRPTGLNEKLFF
>TRBV7-2|NA|TRBD1|TRBJ2-5
TGTGCCAGCAGCATATCCGGGACAGGGGGACAAGAGACCCAGTACTTC
CASSISGTGGQETQYF
>TRBV15|NA|TRBD1|TRBJ1-4
TGTGCCACCAGCAGAGCAGGGGGCGTTGGGGAAAAACTGTTTTTT
CATSRAGGVGEKLFF
>TRBV6-2/TRBV6-3|NA|NA|TRBJ2-4
TGTGCCAGCAGTCCCCCTCCCTACCATGCTGAGGCCAAAAACATTCAGTACTTC
CASSPPPYHAEAKNIQYF
>TRBV7-9|NA|NA|TRBJ2-2
TGTGCCAGCAGAGGCGGGATGGTGAACACCGGGGAGCTGTTTTTT
CASRGGMVNTGELFF
>TRBV5-5|NA|NA|TRBJ1-6
TGTGCCAGCAGCATTCCGGAGAGCTCCTATAATTCACCCCTCCACTTT
CASSIPESSYNSPLHF
>TRBV10-3|NA|NA|TRBJ2-2
TGTGCCATCCGAGGGCGGTCGAACACCGGGGAGCTGTTTTTT
CAIRGRSNTGELFF
>TRBV5-5|NA|TRBD1|TRBJ2-6
TGTGCCAGCAGCCAACAGGGGTCTGGGGCCAACGTCCTGACTTTC
CASSQQGSGANVLTF
>TRBV9|once|TRBD2|TRBJ2-1
TGTGCCAGCAGCGTAGCTCCGGGGGGGATCGGAGCCTACAATGAGCAGTTCTTC
CASSVAPGGIGAYNEQFF
>TRBV6-5|NA|NA|TRBJ2-3
TGTGCCAGCATTCGGTCCCGCACAGATACGCAGTATTTT
CASIRSRTDTQYF
>TRBV27|NA|TRBD2|TRBJ2-2
TGTGCCAGCAGTCCCGGGACTAGCGGAAACACCGGGGAGCTGTTTTTT
CASSPGTSGNTGELFF
>TRBV5-1|NA|TRBD2|TRBJ2-5
TGCGCCAGCAGCTTGGAGGTTAGCGGGAGGGAGACCCAGTACTTC
CASSLEVSGRETQYF
>TRBV27|NA|NA|TRBJ2-2
TGTGCCAGCAGTTTGCTGGCAGGGGCAGCCGGGGAGCTGTTTTTT
CASSLLAGAAGELFF
>TRBV10-3|NA|NA|TRBJ1-1
TGTGCCATCAGCCAGGGACATTCTGGGGACACTGAAGCTTTCTTT
CAISQGHSGDTEAFF
>TRBV10-3|NA|TRBD1|TRBJ2-3
TGTGCCATCAGTCCTTCAACAGGGGGTATTACAGATACGCAGTATTTT
CAISPSTGGITDTQYF
>TRBV5-4|NA|TRBD1|TRBJ1-6
TGTGCCAGCAGCTTGGGCCGGGGACAGAATAATTCACCCCTCCACTTT
CASSLGRGQNNSPLHF
>TRBV7-3|NA|NA|TRBJ2-1
TGTGCCAGCAGCTTAACTGCCCTGAGCTCCTACAATGAGCAGTTCTTC
CASSLTALSSYNEQFF
>TRBV6-5|NA|NA|TRBJ1-5
TGTGCCAGCAGTAAACGGGACTCCAATCAGCCCCAGCATTTT
CASSKRDSNQPQHF
>TRBV7-2|NA|TRBD2|TRBJ2-5
TGTGCCAGCAGCTTAGTGGGGACTAGCGTGGAGACCCAGTACTTC
CASSLVGTSVETQYF
>TRBV7-3|NA|NA|TRBJ2-3
TGTGCCAGCAGCTCTCTCCCCACAGTTACGCAGTATTTT
CASSSLPTVTQYF